This TCR beta chain was sequenced for a study of T cells expressing NK-cell markers. Study-wide background: Source material for TCR beta repertoires consisted of sorted CD3+CD56+NKG2C+, CD3+CD56+NKG2C- and CD3+CD56-NKG2C+ T cells.

The CDR3 spans 17 residues. CDR1 is MNHEY and CDR2 is SMNVEV in the germline V gene (reference sequence). TCRdb reprocessed the 5' RACE reads and stores each CDR3 protein as one record, lacking DNA. This repertoire comprises about 550,000 distinct CDR3 sequences; its ten largest clones make up about 3.6%. V and J are TRBV27 and TRBJ2-3; TCRdb designates TRBD2, a call that cannot be tested without DNA. The specimen sequenced was blood T cells: a sorted CD56 or NKG2C T cell subset, CD4+ or CD8+ T cells, or bulk PBMC T cells (not recorded which). This TCR was recovered from a man younger than 30 in good health. CDR3 sequence reads: CASSLGSSGSSTDTQYF.